What follows is one T cell receptor (beta chain) and its context. This clone was observed once. The target of this receptor is not known. No per-base quality is available; no much larger clone lies one base away. The germline V gene (reference sequence) yields LNHDA for CDR1 and SQIVND for CDR2. Its CDR3 holds 15 amino acids, cysteine through phenylalanine. Just the 45-base CDR3 DNA is kept, in frame starting at base 1. The trim is 2 bases for V and 2 bases for J, with a gap of 10 bases between the germline ends. This entry comes from a study of early stage breast cancer tumors (dated by TCRdb to 2017 to 2019). Context from the whole study: Of the approximately 15 invasive breast tumors, twelve were found to be estrogen receptor-positive, progesterone receptor-positive and HER2-negative. About 65% of the 12 ER+/PR+/HER2- tumors were invasive ductal carcinomas, while the other four were invasive lobular carcinomas. On average, each sample got approximately 9.8-fold read coverage. The samples as a whole yielded under 3,500,000 detected templates, corresponding to 900,000 to 1,100,000 unique clonotypes. The study at large found these results: Analysis by tumor subtype was prevented by the small cohort size. Enriched TCRB sequences shared across patients were found to be mostly commonly generated sequences that were unlikely to play an important role in the tumor microenvironment. Compared with adjacent normal breast tissue, tumors had about 2.5-fold higher T cell density and higher clonality. Repertoires from blood resembled normal breast more closely than tumor, and using blood as a reference for each tissue separated tumor from normal in 14 of 16 patients. Sequencing bulk genomic DNA from unsorted cells could not capture chain pairing or functional markers like CD4, CD8 and FOXP3.

Each sample was amplified in two independent genomic DNA replicates, using around 550 ng for blood and around 1.5 ug for tumor or normal breast. TCRB sequencing of genomic DNA was carried out with the ImmunoSeq Intro kit according to the manufacturer's instructions. Multiplex PCR was run for 25 to 35 cycles using proprietary primers and spike-in control sequences for absolute quantification. Single-end 150-bp reads were used to sequence an 87-bp fragment covering the CDR3 and the flanking V and J genes. Seven samples, with two replicates for each sample, were multiplexed per lane of an Illumina MiSeq using version 3.0 chemistry. The authors processed their data as follows. The vendor's proprietary pipeline processed the raw data and merged both replicates into a single result for each sample. To define clonotypes, the study grouped productive rearrangements that shared the V-gene family, CDR3 amino acid sequence and J-gene segment. Clonality was calculated as 1 minus the normalized Shannon entropy (Pielou evenness) of TCRB abundances. T cell density was estimated by dividing total templates by the number of input cells inferred from the DNA input amount. Recon was used with default parameters to estimate total repertoire diversity and clonality. A clonotype counted as tumor-enriched if its abundance in tumor exceeded 0.1% and was at least 32-fold higher than its abundance in normal breast. Not all clones reach the TCRdb copy of this immuneACCESS table, which keeps in-frame sequences only. Checked studies attribute under half of the gap to unresolved V genes and leave the rest unexplained. For V, J and clone size, that table is used; D and trimming come from the DNA. The sample table records 12,000 to 15,000 clones; around 84% of these occur just once. The ten biggest clones cover just under 5% of the sample.

Adjacent normal breast tissue was collected roughly 1.9-4 cm away from the tumor, rinsed in PBS and stored in prechilled RNAlater. Because normal breast tissue has high lipid content and low cell density, 100-300 mg of normal breast tissue was often needed to obtain enough DNA. The study profiled bulk TCR beta-chain repertoires in matched peripheral blood, tumor and adjacent normal breast tissue taken from approximately 16 patients with early-stage breast cancer. Genomic DNA was extracted with the Qiagen AllPrep DNA/RNA Mini kit. Sequenced: normal breast tissue next to the tumor. The source is a person aged 25-39 years with breast cancer. The rearrangement joined TRBV19 to TRBJ1-5; the D region possibly corresponds to TRBD1 (6 bases align). This receptor has the CDR3 CASSIRSGGNQPQHF. The nucleotide sequence reads TGTGCCAGTAGTATAAGATCAGGGGGCAATCAGCCCCAGCATTTT.